Each of the 12 T cell receptor beta chains below was sequenced from the same sample in a study of Graves' ophthalmopathy and Graves' hyperthyroidism (dated by TCRdb to about 2018). Sequencing relied on an Illumina HiSeq 2000. For repertoire sequencing, the TCR beta CDR3 regions were amplified from RNA transcripts. The first round of RT-PCR was done with HTBI primers and the Qiagen OneStep RT-PCR kit, and was followed by a second round of multiplex PCR, then size selection and purification. In TCRdb, the public reads were trimmed at Q25 with fastp and aligned with MiXCR, with productive beta chains retained. Every CDR3 protein is listed once, alongside the most common genes and DNA of its rows. The sample profile shows 400,000 to 500,000 distinct CDR3 sequences; over 20% of them were found once. Roughly 3.2% of the sample is taken by the ten largest. The sample consisted of peripheral blood. These receptor sequences come from a woman aged 18-29 years with stable Graves' hyperthyroidism. Donor details come from another sample of the same person, matched by shared clones.

This clonotype has a count of ten or more. The rearrangement uses TRBV28 and TRBJ2-7; D ambiguous. V gave up 2 bases and J gave up 2 bases, with 13 bases separating them. The CDR3 runs to 15 residues. Germline CDR1 is MDHEN and CDR2 is SYDVKM. The CDR3 coding sequence is TGTGCCAGCAGTTTAGTCGGGCCAAGGGCCTACGAGCAGTACTTC. Residues: CASSLVGPRAYEQYF.

The rearrangement uses TRBV5-1 and TRBJ2-7, with TRBD1 as a possible D gene (6 bases). V lost 3 bases and J 3 bases, leaving 10 bases between the germline ends. The CDR3 covers 13 residues. Germline V gives CDR1 SGHRS, CDR2 YFSETQ. CDR3 protein: CASSSDRFYEQYF. The CDR3 region has the DNA TGCGCCAGCAGCTCGGACAGATTCTACGAGCAGTACTTC.

This clonotype came up many times. For the CDR3, the DNA is TGTGCCAGCGGCGGGGGGACCTACGAGCAGTACTTC. This translates into CASGGGTYEQYF. V gene TRBV12-3 or TRBV12-4 combines with J gene TRBJ2-7; TRBD2 agrees at 8 bases. After removal of 8 bases from V and 2 bases from J, the junction contained 2 bases not matched to a gene. This CDR3 region has 12 residues.

The chain employs TRBV6-4 and TRBJ2-5, with TRBD1 identical over 9 bases. Losses at the gene ends were 6 bases for V and 4 bases for J; bases not matched to a gene: 6. The germline CDR1 and CDR2 sequences are MRHNA and SNTAGT. The CDR3 has 14 amino acids. CDR3 nucleotide sequence: TGTGCCAGCAGGGACAGGGGATATGGAGAGACCCAGTACTTC. Amino acid sequence: CASRDRGYGETQYF.

With regard to this clonotype: Since a much larger clone is just one base distant, this may be a read error. The chain carries TRBV11-2 and TRBJ2-7; 9 bases map to TRBD1. Germline V gene data show CDR1 as SGHAT and CDR2 as FQNNGV. V trimming: 5 bases; J trimming: 2 bases; junction bases outside the gene matches: 7. CDR3 length: 15 residues. CDR3 DNA sequence: TGTGCCAGCAGCCTATGGACAGGGGACCCCTACGAGCAGTACTTC. Its protein product is CASSLWTGDPYEQYF.

In its sample, this clonotype was seen many times. CDR3 loop: CASRETGIVYEQYF. The CDR3 region has the DNA TGTGCCAGCCGCGAGACTGGAATAGTCTACGAGCAGTACTTC. The genes are TRBV6-1 and TRBJ2-7; D is ambiguous. With 8 bases removed from V and 3 bases from J, the gap between germline ends came to 17 bases. The CDR3 contains 14 residues. The germline gives CDR1 MNHNS, CDR2 SASEGT.

The rearrangement joins TRBV12-3 or TRBV12-4 to TRBJ1-5; the D is unclear. V was trimmed by 3 bases and J by 3 bases, leaving 12 bases between them. This CDR3 spans 15 amino acids. CDR3 in DNA: TGTGCCAGCAGTTTCAGTCCCGGTAACAATCAGCCCCAGCATTTT. It yields the protein CASSFSPGNNQPQHF.

The table lists this clonotype with many counts. The CDR3 carries no conserved terminal phenylalanine or tryptophan, so it likely arises from a read error. This CDR3 is CSAYGPGQGIYEQYL. The CDR3 coding sequence is TGCAGTGCGTACGGACCGGGACAGGGTATTTACGAGCAGTACCTC. This chain joins TRBV20-1 and TRBJ2-7; 9 bases fit TRBD1. The CDR3 has 15 amino acids. CDR1 and CDR2 from the germline V gene are DFQATT and SNEGSKA (reference sequence). V gave up 6 bases and J gave up 4 bases; unmatched junction bases: 13.

This clonotype was observed at least ten times. CDR3 amino acids: CAWRTGQNSNQPQHF. The CDR3 nucleotides are TGTGCCTGGAGAACGGGACAAAATAGCAATCAGCCCCAGCATTTT. The chain carries TRBV30 and TRBJ1-5, with D possibly matching TRBD1 (6 bases). The CDR3 spans 15 residues. Germline-derived CDR1 and CDR2 are GTSNPN and SVGIG (reference sequence). Deletions cut 3 bases from V and 0 bases from J, with 12 bases between.

This clonotype was recorded at least ten times. The rearrangement joins TRBV7-8 to TRBJ1-1; no firm D call. Germline-derived CDR1 and CDR2 are SGHVS and FQNEAQ. CDR3 size: 13 residues. The V end lost 5 bases, the J end lost 1 base, and 8 bases lay between the germline ends. The CDR3 DNA sequence: TGTGCCAGCAGCCATGACTGGAACACTGAAGCTTTCTTT. Amino acids: CASSHDWNTEAFF.

This clonotype was seen repeatedly, ten times or more. The chain has TRBV28 and TRBJ2-7, with D possibly matching TRBD2 (5 bases). Germline V gene data show CDR1 as MDHEN and CDR2 as SYDVKM. This CDR3 region has 14 residues. Trimming removed 6 bases from V and 2 bases from J, with 14 bases in between. CDR3: CASRPPTGTYEQYF. In DNA form, the CDR3 reads TGTGCCAGCAGACCTCCCACCGGGACCTACGAGCAGTACTTC. The entire variable domain, with the rest obtained from reference TRBV28 and TRBJ2-7, is as follows: DVKVTQSSRYLVKRTGEKVFLECVQDMDHENMFWYRQDPGLGLRLIYFSYDVKMKEKGDIPEGYSVSREKKERFSLILESASTNQTSMYLCASRPPTGTYEQYFGPGTRLTVT.

This clonotype was observed at least ten times. The chain has TRBV19 and TRBJ1-5; tentative D call: TRBD1 (6 bases). Germline-derived CDR1 and CDR2 are LNHDA and SQIVND (reference sequence). This CDR3 contains 15 residues. Between the trimmed V and J ends, which lost 2 bases and 4 bases, there was a span of 12 bases. CDR3 sequence reads: CASSISAGDNQPQHF. CDR3 nucleotide sequence: TGTGCCAGTAGTATATCGGCAGGGGATAATCAGCCCCAGCATTTT.